The 3 T cell receptor beta chains presented below share a single source sample, sequenced in a study of OX40 agonist ivuxolimab in advanced cancers. Some clones are missing from TCRdb's copy, which holds only in-frame ones; the method was immunoSEQ multiplex PCR. Of tens of thousands of clones listed, more than 75% are singletons. The sample in question was CD4+ or CD8+ T cells sorted from blood, obtained in a trial of the OX40 agonist ivuxolimab. The source is an adult with an advanced solid tumor such as melanoma, head and neck, liver or kidney cancer.

The genes are TRBV19 and TRBJ1-1; tentative D call: TRBD1 (5 bases). Trimming stripped 6 bases from V and 0 bases from J, with 14 bases between. Germline CDR1 LNHDA, CDR2 SQIVND (reference sequence). This CDR3 has 15 amino acids. The CDR3 protein is CASRRGTGVNTEAFF. The CDR3 DNA reads as TGTGCCAGTAGAAGGGGCACGGGGGTGAACACTGAAGCTTTCTTT.

This chain's CDR3 is CATAGAYEQYF. CDR3 DNA: TGTGCCACAGCAGGTGCCTACGAGCAGTACTTC. The rearrangement links TRBV19 to TRBJ2-7; no clear D. Germline V lookup: CDR1 LNHDA, CDR2 SQIVND (reference sequence). This CDR3 region has 11 residues. V lost 10 bases to trimming and J lost 2 bases, with 9 bases between them.

The V call is TRBV12-5, the J call TRBJ2-1; D is unclear. Germline lookup yields CDR1 LGHNT and CDR2 FRNRAP. V gave up 8 bases and J gave up 3 bases, with 8 bases separating them. CDR3 size: 12 residues. As DNA, the CDR3 is TGTGCTAGTTGTTGGGACTACAATGAGCAGTTCTTC. It yields the protein CASCWDYNEQFF.